A single sample gave rise to the 32 T cell receptor beta chains below, sequenced in a study of metastatic and nonmetastatic thyroid tumors. Not a single patient had been given any form of treatment at any point before undergoing thyroid surgery. MiXCR re-clonotyped the PCR reads for TCRdb. The top ten hold around a quarter of the sample, which has 20,000 to 25,000 clones, roughly 20% seen once. Sequenced: blood. The receptor set was obtained from a female donor with papillary thyroid cancer or a benign thyroid nodule (not recorded which). Some clones in this sample may be carry-over from other donors' samples.

This rearrangement joins TRBV7-9 to TRBJ1-2, with 12 bases identical to TRBD1. CDR1 and CDR2 (germline): SEHNR, FQNEAQ (reference sequence). This CDR3 comprises 14 residues. The V segment lost 5 bases and the J segment 6 bases; nucleotides outside the gene matches: 4. The CDR3 sequence is CASSTGTGGHGYTF. CDR3 in DNA: TGTGCCAGCAGCACCGGGACAGGGGGCCATGGCTACACCTTC. Looking up the rest from reference TRBV7-9 and TRBJ1-2 gives the full variable domain: DTGVSQNPRHKITKRGQNVTFRCDPISEHNRLYWYRQTLGQGPEFLTYFQNEAQLEKSRLLSDRFSAERPKGSFSTLEIQRTEQGDSAMYLCASSTGTGGHGYTFGSGTRLTVV.

In the case of this clone: Just one base apart from a much larger clone, this may be a read error. The chain has TRBV7-9 and TRBJ1-1; no definite D call. CDR3 length equals 12 residues. CDR1 SEHNR and CDR2 FQNEAQ come from the germline V gene (reference sequence). V was pared by 3 bases and J by 4 bases, with 6 bases between. The CDR3 sequence is CASSFWSTEAFF. The CDR3 coding sequence is TGTGCCAGCAGCTTCTGGAGCACTGAAGCTTTCTTT.

This clone occurred many times. The V gene is TRBV7-2, the J gene TRBJ1-2; a possible D gene is TRBD1 (6 bases). This CDR3 comprises 13 residues. Germline CDR1 reads SGHTA; CDR2 reads FQGNSA. V dropped 4 bases and J dropped 7 bases, with 13 bases sitting between them. The CDR3 region is CASSSRRTVGYTF. The DNA of the CDR3 is TGTGCCAGCAGCTCAAGACGGACAGTTGGCTACACCTTC.

This clone was recorded many times. V usage is TRBV7-2 and J usage is TRBJ1-6, with D perhaps matching TRBD1 (5 bases). This CDR3 is 13 amino acids long. With 0 bases removed from V and 8 bases from J, the gap between germline ends came to 5 bases. Germline CDR1 and CDR2: SGHTA and FQGNSA. CDR3 region: CASSLAGDSPLHF. The CDR3 coding sequence is TGTGCCAGCAGCTTAGCGGGGGATTCACCCCTCCACTTT.

This clone was recorded only once. The chain employs TRBV18 and TRBJ2-2; TRBD1 matches 8 bases. Germline CDR1 and CDR2: KGHSH and LQKENI. Trimming took 3 bases from V and 5 from J; bases not matched to a gene: 5. The CDR3 contains 15 residues. The CDR3 coding sequence is TGTGCCAGCTCACCTCAGGGGGCCGGAACCGGGGAGCTGTTTTTT. Its translation is CASSPQGAGTGELFF.

In its sample, this clone was seen a few times. This may be a read error: a much more frequent sequence differs by one nucleotide. The chain links TRBV20-1 to TRBJ2-5; D might be TRBD1 or TRBD2, each matching 5 bases. V shed 6 bases and J shed 2 bases, with 16 bases lying between them. Germline CDR1 DFQATT, CDR2 SNEGSKA (reference sequence). CDR3 length: 14 amino acids. Here the CDR3 reads CSAYVDSGQETQYF. DNA of the CDR3: TGCAGTGCGTATGTAGACAGCGGACAAGAGACCCAGTACTTC.

There are many counts of this clone. The rearrangement uses TRBV10-1 and TRBJ2-5; 10 bases are shared with TRBD2. The CDR3 extends over 14 amino acids. The J segment lost 0 bases and the V segment lost 11 bases, leaving 6 bases of the junction unmatched. The germline gives CDR1 WNHNN, CDR2 SYGVQD (reference sequence). The CDR3 nucleotides read TGCGCCGGGGGAGCGGGAGGGTACCAAGAGACCCAGTACTTC. Its protein is CAGGAGGYQETQYF.

The V gene is TRBV30, the J gene TRBJ1-2, with a weak D call TRBD1 (5 bases). Germline values: CDR1 GTSNPN, CDR2 SVGIG (reference sequence). V dropped 0 bases and J dropped 8 bases, with 10 bases sitting between them. CDR3 length: 12 amino acids. The CDR3: CAWSVPNRGYTF. CDR3 coding DNA: TGTGCCTGGAGTGTACCGAACAGGGGCTACACCTTC.

Many counts were recorded for this clone. The V call is TRBV20-1, the J call TRBJ1-5; unclear D gene. V was cut by 6 bases and J by 9 bases, with 18 bases left in between. Germline V lookup: CDR1 DFQATT, CDR2 SNEGSKA (reference sequence). This CDR3 has 13 residues. CDR3 sequence: CSALGRAFGPQHF. The CDR3 bases are TGCAGTGCCCTGGGTAGAGCCTTTGGGCCCCAGCATTTT.

This clone was counted many times. The V gene is TRBV4-3, the J gene TRBJ2-1; D is ambiguous. The CDR3 totals 13 residues. V was clipped by 1 base and J by 4 bases, with 5 bases between them. Germline lookup yields CDR1 LGHNA and CDR2 YSLEER. The CDR3 loop is CASSQGTYNEQFF. CDR3 nucleotide sequence: TGCGCCAGCAGCCAAGGGACGTACAATGAGCAGTTCTTC.

This clone has only a few counts. CDR3 DNA sequence: TGTGCCAGCAGCCAAGATCGGGACCTAGGTGCCTACGAGCAGTACTTC. Amino acid sequence: CASSQDRDLGAYEQYF. This chain links TRBV4-2 with TRBJ2-7, with D perhaps being TRBD1 or TRBD2 (5 bases each). CDR1 and CDR2 (germline): LGHNA, YNFKEQ. This CDR3 region has 16 residues. V was cut by 0 bases and J by 2 bases, with 14 bases left in between.

This clone was counted many times. The rearrangement joins TRBV6-2 or TRBV6-3 to TRBJ2-3, with D perhaps assigned TRBD1 or TRBD2 (6 bases each). Germline CDR1 MNHEY, CDR2 SVGEGT. The CDR3 covers 17 residues. V was trimmed by 2 bases and J by 1 base, leaving 16 bases between them. CDR3 sequence reads: CASSYRFVRGGTDTQYF. The CDR3 DNA reads as TGTGCCAGCAGTTACCGATTTGTGAGGGGGGGCACAGATACGCAGTATTTT.

Comments on this clone: At one boundary the junction diverges from the germline segment, which might be a read error. The V call is TRBV4-3, the J call TRBJ2-7; tentative D call: TRBD2 (5 bases). The CDR3 totals 14 residues. Germline CDR1 LGHNA, CDR2 YSLEER. CDR3: CASSDSVGSYKQYF. As DNA, the CDR3 is TGCGCCAGCAGCGATAGCGTCGGCTCCTACAAGCAGTACTTC.

This clone turned up a few times. Germline and junction disagree at one end, which may indicate a read error. V usage is TRBV12-3 or TRBV12-4 and J usage is TRBJ2-7; either TRBD1 or TRBD2 may supply D (7 bases each). CDR3 length equals 12 residues. Here the CDR3 reads CSSSGDSYEHYF. CDR3 coding DNA: TGTTCCAGCAGCGGGGACAGCTACGAGCATTACTTC.

This clone was detected a few times. The J gene is TRBJ1-2, the V gene TRBV6-6, with TRBD1 matching 8 bases. The germline CDR1 and CDR2 sequences are MNHNY and SVGAGI (reference sequence). The CDR3 is made up of 15 amino acids. V lost 3 bases and J lost 4; bases outside the gene matches: 7. The CDR3 DNA is TGTGCCAGCAGTTATAGACGGACAGGGACCTATGGCTACACCTTC. Protein sequence: CASSYRRTGTYGYTF.

Comment on this clone: This could be a read error, since a much larger clone is one nucleotide away. V is TRBV7-8 and J is TRBJ1-4; D ambiguous. Deletions cut 6 bases from V and 2 bases from J, with 10 bases between. The CDR3 is 14 residues long. Looked up from germline, CDR1 is SGHVS and CDR2 is FQNEAQ. The CDR3 bases are TGTGCCAGCAGTCGCGGCGTGACTAATGAAAAACTGTTTTTT. Protein product: CASSRGVTNEKLFF.

The rearrangement joins TRBV11-2 to TRBJ2-1, with TRBD2 identical over 8 bases. The CDR3 is 15 amino acids. Germline CDR1 reads SGHAT; CDR2 reads FQNNGV. V gave up 4 bases and J gave up 8 bases; unmatched junction bases: 10. The CDR3 reads CASSSGRGGPDEQFF. The CDR3 DNA follows: TGTGCCAGCAGCTCCGGGAGGGGGGGGCCGGATGAGCAGTTCTTC.

This sequence joins TRBV10-1 and TRBJ2-7; the D is unclear. The CDR3 has 14 residues. CDR1 is WNHNN and CDR2 is SYGVQD in the germline V gene (reference sequence). Between the trimmed V and J ends, which lost 2 bases and 6 bases, there was a span of 14 bases. The CDR3 DNA reads TGCGCCAGCAGTGAGGCAGGATGGTATCGCGAGCAGTACTTC. It encodes CASSEAGWYREQYF.

Notes on this clone: Other DNA sequences in the same sample also yield this CDR3. V usage is TRBV6-1 and J usage is TRBJ1-1; D is unclear. CDR3 length: 12 amino acids. In germline, CDR1 is MNHNS, CDR2 SASEGT. V dropped 7 bases and J dropped 6 bases, with 12 bases sitting between them. CDR3 sequence reads: CASTGRGSEAFF. CDR3 DNA sequence: TGTGCCAGCACGGGCAGAGGTTCTGAAGCTTTCTTT.

This clone has a count of ten or more. The V gene is TRBV10-3, the J gene TRBJ2-1; TRBD2 matches 8 bases. Germline values: CDR1 ENHRY, CDR2 SYGVKD. With 4 bases clipped from V and 6 bases from J, the junction kept 2 bases outside the gene matches. The length of the CDR3 is 13 residues. This chain's CDR3 is CAISGGTSNEQFF. The DNA of the CDR3 is TGTGCCATCAGTGGCGGGACTAGCAATGAGCAGTTCTTC.

About this clone itself: A junction end diverges from the germline sequence, so it may reflect a read error. V and J are TRBV7-2 and TRBJ2-7, with D unresolved. Germline assignment: CDR1 SGHTA and CDR2 FQGNSA. This CDR3 spans 14 amino acids. The CDR3 DNA reads TGTCCCAGCAGCCTCAACCGGTGGTCCTACGAGCAGTACTTC. Protein: CPSSLNRWSYEQYF.

This clone occurred many times. This rearrangement joins TRBV5-1 to TRBJ1-6, with 7 bases fitting TRBD1. CDR3 size: 13 residues. Germline V gives CDR1 SGHRS, CDR2 YFSETQ. The V gene end was trimmed by 4 bases and the J gene end by 10 bases; junction bases not matched to a gene: 5. Here the CDR3 reads CASSTTGDSPLHF. The DNA for the CDR3 is TGCGCCAGCAGCACTACAGGGGACTCACCCCTCCACTTT.

Many counts were recorded for this clone. The CDR3 DNA reads TGTGCCAGCAGCTCCCTCCACAGTGAAAAACTGTTTTTT. It codes for CASSSLHSEKLFF. The chain combines TRBV11-3 with TRBJ1-4; D gene uncertain. Germline V gene sequence: CDR1 SGHNT, CDR2 YENEEA. The V gene lost 4 bases and the J gene lost 7 bases, with 10 bases spanning the gap. CDR3 length: 13 amino acids. The full variable domain, its missing parts supplied by reference TRBV11-3 and TRBJ1-4, is EAGVVQSPRYKIIEKKQPVAFWCNPISGHNTLYWYLQNLGQGPELLIRYENEEAVDDSQLPKDRFSAERLKGVDSTLKIQPAELGDSAVYLCASSSLHSEKLFFGSGTQLSVL.

The chain recombines TRBV20-1 with TRBJ2-1, with 9 bases lining up with TRBD1. The germline CDR1 and CDR2 sequences are DFQATT and SNEGSKA (reference sequence). The CDR3 is 14 amino acids. The CDR3 spells CSKNGDRAHSEQFF. As DNA, the CDR3 is TGCAGCAAAAACGGGGACAGGGCGCACAGTGAGCAGTTCTTC.

This clone was counted ten times or more. The V gene is TRBV4-1, the J gene TRBJ2-1, with TRBD2 as a possible D gene (7 bases). The CDR3 spans 16 residues. Germline CDR1 reads MGHRA; CDR2 reads YSYEKL. Trimming left V 2 bases short and J 5 bases short, with 16 bases between. The CDR3 nucleotides read TGCGCCAGCAGCCAAATCAGCGGGACACAGAACAATGAGCAGTTCTTC. Its protein product is CASSQISGTQNNEQFF.

Details on this clone: The sample holds other DNA sequences that translate to the same CDR3. V gene TRBV6-4 combines with J gene TRBJ2-1, with 10 bases fitting TRBD2. After removal of 6 bases from V and 7 bases from J, the junction contained 9 bases not matched to a gene. CDR1 is MRHNA, CDR2 SNTAGT, per germline. This CDR3 spans 15 amino acids. CDR3 coding DNA: TGTGCCAGCAGCCCATCTAGCGGGAGCACAAATGAGCAGTTCTTC. It yields the protein CASSPSSGSTNEQFF.

This clone is judged medium-sized. The chain has TRBV6-1 and TRBJ1-4, with a possible D match to TRBD1 (5 bases). Trimming stripped 4 bases from V and 8 bases from J, with 11 bases between. Germline V gives CDR1 MNHNS, CDR2 SASEGT. CDR3 length: 13 residues. CDR3 DNA: TGTGCCAGCAGTGTGGAGAGGGGCGAAAAACTGTTTTTT. Its translation is CASSVERGEKLFF.

Here the CDR3 reads CASSPQGWGDYGYTF. The CDR3 DNA sequence: TGTGCCAGCAGCCCTCAGGGGTGGGGAGACTATGGCTACACCTTC. The chain combines TRBV12-3 or TRBV12-4 with TRBJ1-2, with a possible D match to TRBD1 (6 bases). This CDR3 is 15 amino acids long. With 6 bases removed from V and 3 bases from J, the gap between germline ends came to 17 bases.

This clone was seen at least ten times. The chain combines TRBV2 with TRBJ1-4; D is perhaps TRBD1 (5 bases). Looked up from germline, CDR1 is SNHLY and CDR2 is FYNNEI. V dropped 7 bases and J dropped 8 bases, with 14 bases sitting between them. This CDR3 contains 13 residues. The CDR3 region has the DNA TGTGCCAGCACCCCGTGGGGGAGAGAAAAACTGTTTTTT. Translation gives CASTPWGREKLFF.

By share of the sample, this clone is medium-sized. The chain links TRBV7-9 to TRBJ2-5; 10 bases agree with TRBD1. CDR1 and CDR2 from the germline V gene are SEHNR and FQNEAQ (reference sequence). This CDR3 region has 16 residues. J was trimmed by 0 bases and V by 5 bases; bases with no gene match: 6. In nucleotides, the CDR3 is TGTGCCAGCAGCACCGGGACAGGGGAGTACCAAGAGACCCAGTACTTC. Its protein is CASSTGTGEYQETQYF.

Many counts were recorded for this clone. V gene TRBV10-3 combines with J gene TRBJ2-3; no definite D call. V dropped 0 bases and J dropped 13 bases, with 14 bases sitting between them. Germline loops: CDR1 ENHRY, CDR2 SYGVKD. This CDR3 is 13 amino acids long. The CDR3 sequence is CAISESKEQREYF. CDR3 DNA: TGTGCCATCAGTGAGTCAAAGGAACAGAGAGAGTATTTT.

This clone was recorded at least ten times. The chain is built from TRBV28 and TRBJ2-1; a weak D match, TRBD1 (6 bases). Per germline, CDR1 MDHEN and CDR2 SYDVKM. CDR3 size: 14 residues. The V gene lost 4 bases and the J gene lost 3 bases, with 10 bases spanning the gap. The CDR3 protein is CASSSGTIYNEQFF. As DNA, the CDR3 is TGTGCCAGCAGTTCCGGGACAATCTACAATGAGCAGTTCTTC.